This T cell receptor beta chain appears in the sequencing data of a study of blood T cell repertoires in COVID-19. Study-wide context: T cells, B-cell-depleted T cells, or PBMCs provided the cDNA or gDNA that served as material.

Here immunoSEQ multiplex PCR was the method, and the copy in TCRdb shows in-frame clones only, minus some. The sample holds about 180,000 clones; roughly 83% are singletons and the top ten take around 6.3%. The germline V and J ends were trimmed by 0 bases and 7 bases, with 17 bases remaining between them. Looked up from germline, CDR1 is SGHDT and CDR2 is YYEEEE. The CDR3 is made up of 15 amino acids. The TCR sequence derives from a middle-aged woman with COVID-19, enrolled during active disease. The material sequenced was peripheral blood. This sequence joins TRBV5-6 and TRBJ2-7; D might be TRBD2 (6 bases). This chain's CDR3 is CASSLGYREPREQYF. The DNA for the CDR3 is TGTGCCAGCAGCTTGGGTTACCGGGAGCCCAGGGAGCAGTACTTC.